The entry below describes one TCR beta chain. Its antigen is not yet known. Base-call qualities are not available, and no considerably larger clone is one nucleotide away. The CDR3 spans 15 residues, from the cysteine through the phenylalanine. Only the CDR3 DNA stays, 45 bases, in frame from base 1. CDR1 and CDR2 (SGHTA, FQGNSA) derive from the germline V gene. Deletion took 5 bases off V and 5 bases off J, with a span of 18 bases between the germline ends. TCRbeta CDR3 regions were amplified from genomic DNA by means of the immunoSEQ Assay, a bias-controlled multiplex PCR. Per the source publication's procedure: Within the assay, amplification of reference gene primers was used to estimate how many nucleated cells each sample contained. To quantify the absolute abundance of each unique TCRbeta CDR3 rearrangement, sequence reads were collapsed and filtered. For each sample, productive Simpson clonality was calculated as the square root of Simpson's diversity index over productive rearrangements. TCRdb took this table from immuneACCESS and kept in-frame rearrangements with V and J called. Such tables lack part of the clones; where checked against another copy, unresolved V genes explain under half of the gap, and the rest is unexplained. Clone size and V and J calls were adopted from that table, with D and trimming inferred from the DNA. This sample gives 220,000 or so clones in total; around 84% of them show up just once. Approximately 6.8% of the sample goes to the ten largest clones.

These data are taken from a study of blood T cell repertoires in COVID-19 (dated by TCRdb to about 2020). Regarding the study in general: Samples from collaborators originated in the United States, Italy and Spain and spanned both the acute and convalescent phases of COVID-19. Where HLA class I and class II types were available, the types were taken from metadata supplied by the sample provider, not from assay-based typing. The sample metadata nearly always contained a de-identified subject ID, COVID-19 status, age in years and sex. Deeply sampled blood TCRbeta repertoires from subjects exposed to, actively infected with, or recovered from COVID-19 were included in the dataset. The repertoires were released in a freely available public database meant as a resource for research on the immune response to SARS-CoV-2. Samples were obtained from the ongoing ImmuneRACE study (first 160 participants) and from 1,254 subjects provided by 6 global collaborators. The material from the prospective study consisted of cDNA or gDNA derived from T cells, B-cell-depleted T cells, or PBMCs.

What the study reported, not specific to this receptor: The amount of clinical and demographic metadata varied by source and participant and was provided uncurated.

Participants in the prospective study were aged roughly 18 to 100 years, lived in 20 to 30 United States geographic areas, and enrolled through a virtual design. In the prospective study, participants were assigned to cohorts based on the clinical history participants reported in a screening survey and a study questionnaire. Recovered participants in ImmuneRACE Cohort 3 were defined by two consecutive negative NP/OP PCR tests, clearance by a healthcare professional, or resolution of symptoms. In the prospective study, whole blood, serum and a nasopharyngeal or oropharyngeal swab were collected from each participant by mobile phlebotomists. Over an approximately 2-month period, participants in the prospective study had the option of providing additional blood draws and questionnaires. Prospective study blood samples were shipped either frozen or at room temperature before DNA extraction.

The specimen sequenced was PBMCs or T cells enriched from blood (not recorded which). Rearrangement joined TRBV7-2 to TRBJ1-2; TRBD1 is possibly the D segment (5 matching bases). The TCR sequence derives from a woman aged 40 to 50 who had recovered from COVID-19. In nucleotide form, the sequence is TGTGCCAGCAGCCGTCAACAAGACAGCCCTTATGGCTACACCTTC. It specifies CASSRQQDSPYGYTF.